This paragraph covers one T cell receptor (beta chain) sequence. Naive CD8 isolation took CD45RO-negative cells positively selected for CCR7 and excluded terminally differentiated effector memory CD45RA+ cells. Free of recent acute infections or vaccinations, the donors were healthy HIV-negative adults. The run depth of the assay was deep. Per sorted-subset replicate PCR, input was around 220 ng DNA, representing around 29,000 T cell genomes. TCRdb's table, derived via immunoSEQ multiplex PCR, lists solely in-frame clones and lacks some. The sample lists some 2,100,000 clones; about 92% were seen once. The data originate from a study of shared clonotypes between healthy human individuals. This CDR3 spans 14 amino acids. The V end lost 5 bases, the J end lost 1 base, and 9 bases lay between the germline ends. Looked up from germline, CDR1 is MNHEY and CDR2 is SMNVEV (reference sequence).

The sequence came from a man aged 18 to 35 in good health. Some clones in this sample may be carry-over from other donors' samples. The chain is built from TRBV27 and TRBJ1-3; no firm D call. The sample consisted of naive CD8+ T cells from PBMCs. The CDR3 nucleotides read TGTGCCAGCAGTGCCCGACTGTCTGGAAACACCATATATTTT. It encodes CASSARLSGNTIYF.